This T cell receptor (beta chain) was sequenced during a study of regulatory T cells in long-lasting Graves disease. V gave up 6 bases and J gave up 0 bases; unmatched junction bases: 4. Germline V gene lookup returns CDR1 DFQATT and CDR2 SNEGSKA (reference sequence). This CDR3 spans 13 amino acids. Time point here: newly diagnosed GD, antithyroid drugs for less than 3 months. TCR sequences were obtained from RNA taken from PBMCs. Construction of the TCR beta libraries employed iRepertoire HTBI primers in conjunction with Arm-PCR of CDR3 regions. Original processing notes: Samples jointly harbored about 65 TRBV and 14 to 15 TRBJ segments. TCRdb independently ran MiXCR on the multiplex PCR reads; one entry per CDR3 protein. The V and J calls shown here were made by TCRdb, not taken from the authors' results. This sample has roughly 500,000 distinct CDR3 sequences, with about 14% found just once. This clonotype was picked up many times. Its antigen is unidentified.

Study-level findings and limits: Newly diagnosed Graves' patients had higher TCR diversity than persistent ones.

These same records also appear under a second study, on T cells in Graves' hyperthyroidism and ophthalmopathy.

The chain carries TRBV20-1 and TRBJ2-7; 8 bases line up with TRBD2. The sample here was peripheral blood mononuclear cells (PBMCs), taken at new diagnosis, from a patient treated with antithyroid drugs. The receptor was isolated from a woman aged 45-65 years with Graves disease. The CDR3 nucleotides read TGCAGTGCGAAGCGGGAGTTCTCCTACGAGCAGTACTTC. Residues: CSAKREFSYEQYF.